What follows are 16 T cell receptor beta chains derived from one specimen sequenced in a study of blood T cell repertoires in COVID-19. TCRdb keeps only in-frame clones here, not all; method: immunoSEQ multiplex PCR. This table holds fewer than 450,000 clones, roughly 89% found once. Sample: peripheral blood. Source of these receptors: a young woman who had recovered from COVID-19.

This chain uses TRBV18 with TRBJ1-1; no clear D gene. The CDR3 sequence is 16 residues long. Trimming shortened V by 0 bases and J by 1 base, and 12 bases separated the two germline ends. Looked up from germline, CDR1 is KGHSH and CDR2 is LQKENI. In DNA form, the CDR3 reads TGTGCCAGCTCACCACCGCTACGGAGTAAGAACACTGAAGCTTTCTTT. Its translation: CASSPPLRSKNTEAFF.

This clone was counted once. The V call is TRBV11-2, the J call TRBJ1-1; a possible D gene is TRBD1 (6 bases). Trimming stripped 5 bases from V and 8 bases from J, with 18 bases between. CDR1 SGHAT and CDR2 FQNNGV come from the germline V gene. This CDR3 is built from 14 residues. CDR3 in DNA: TGTGCCAGCAGCCTTAGCTTCGACAGGTTCGAAGCTTTCTTT. Translation: CASSLSFDRFEAFF.

This chain joins TRBV15 and TRBJ1-5; 7 bases map to TRBD1. With 1 base clipped from V and 0 bases from J, the junction kept 3 bases outside the gene matches. The V gene's germline CDR1 is LNHNV and CDR2 YYDKDF (reference sequence). The CDR3 length is 16 residues. In nucleotides, the CDR3 is TGTGCCACCAGCAGAGGGACAGGCTATAGCAATCAGCCCCAGCATTTT. Translation gives CATSRGTGYSNQPQHF.

This chain uses TRBV19 with TRBJ1-1, with D possibly matching TRBD1 (6 bases). CDR1 is LNHDA and CDR2 is SQIVND in the germline V gene (reference sequence). CDR3 size: 15 residues. Trimming shortened V by 6 bases and J by 1 base, and 15 bases separated the two germline ends. CDR3 in amino acids: CASSSHRVRNTEAFF. The CDR3 DNA follows: TGTGCCAGTAGCTCGCACAGGGTGAGGAACACTGAAGCTTTCTTT. Full variable domain (outside the CDR3, taken from reference TRBV19 and TRBJ1-1): DGGITQSPKYLFRKEGQNVTLSCEQNLNHDAMYWYRQDPGQGLRLIYYSQIVNDFQKGDIAEGYSVSREKKESFPLTVTSAQKNPTAFYLCASSSHRVRNTEAFFGQGTRLTVV.

The count of this clone is one. J is TRBJ1-2 and V is TRBV4-3, with 7 bases identical to TRBD1. Looked up from germline, CDR1 is LGHNA and CDR2 is YSLEER. This CDR3 contains 15 residues. V trimming: 1 base; J trimming: 2 bases; junction bases outside the gene matches: 4. The CDR3 bases are TGCGCCAGCAGCCAAGTGGGCAGGGGGAACTATGGCTACACCTTC. Protein: CASSQVGRGNYGYTF.

This chain links TRBV5-6 with TRBJ1-5; D not certain. Germline CDR1 SGHDT, CDR2 YYEEEE. V was clipped by 1 base and J by 0 bases, with 8 bases between them. The CDR3 consists of 15 residues. CDR3 region: CASSLNRLSNQPQHF. CDR3 nucleotides: TGTGCCAGCAGCTTGAATAGACTTAGCAATCAGCCCCAGCATTTT. The full variable domain, completed using reference TRBV5-6 and TRBJ1-5, is DAGVTQSPTHLIKTRGQQVTLRCSPKSGHDTVSWYQQALGQGPQFIFQYYEEEERQRGNFPDRFSGHQFPNYSSELNVNALLLGDSALYLCASSLNRLSNQPQHFGDGTRLSIL.

The CDR3: CASSWGNRGRSGYTF. The CDR3 DNA reads TGTGCCAGCAGCTGGGGAAACAGGGGGCGCAGCGGCTACACCTTC. The rearrangement uses TRBV5-6 and TRBJ1-2; 9 nucleotides align to TRBD1. Germline trimming cut 3 bases from V and 8 bases from J; bases unmatched to any gene: 11. This CDR3 is 15 amino acids long. Germline V gene data show CDR1 as SGHDT and CDR2 as YYEEEE.

The chain employs TRBV5-6 and TRBJ2-7, with 14 bases that match TRBD2. Germline-derived CDR1 and CDR2 are SGHDT and YYEEEE. V gave up 4 bases and J gave up 6 bases; unmatched junction bases: 6. This CDR3 comprises 15 residues. CDR3 amino acids: CASSRGTSGRSEQYV. DNA for the CDR3: TGTGCCAGCAGCCGCGGGACTAGCGGGAGATCCGAGCAGTACGTC.

J is TRBJ2-1 and V is TRBV25-1; 8 bases map to TRBD2. The V segment lost 4 bases and the J segment 6 bases; nucleotides outside the gene matches: 11. The germline gives CDR1 MGHDK, CDR2 SYGVNS. The CDR3 length is 16 residues. The CDR3 region is CASSVPGLAGANEQFF. The CDR3 region has the DNA TGTGCCAGCAGTGTGCCTGGACTAGCCGGCGCCAATGAGCAGTTCTTC.

The V call is TRBV29-1, the J call TRBJ2-6; D ambiguous. Germline V CDR1 and CDR2: SQVTM, ANQGSEA. The CDR3 is made up of 13 amino acids. V lost 8 bases to trimming and J lost 1 base, with 9 bases between them. This CDR3 reads CSILRSGANVLTF. CDR3 in DNA: TGCAGCATCCTGAGATCTGGGGCCAACGTCCTGACTTTC.

The V call is TRBV6-1, the J call TRBJ1-4; no firm D call. V shed 2 bases and J shed 0 bases, with 16 bases lying between them. The CDR3 loop spans 18 amino acids. The germline V gene has CDR1 MNHNS and CDR2 SASEGT. CDR3 bases: TGTGCCAGCAGTGAATGGGTTGGCTCCCGGGCAACTAATGAAAAACTGTTTTTT. Its translation: CASSEWVGSRATNEKLFF.

The chain combines TRBV5-1 with TRBJ1-3; 7 bases fit TRBD1. V lost 2 bases and J lost 2; bases outside the gene matches: 7. Germline values: CDR1 SGHRS, CDR2 YFSETQ. The CDR3 contains 16 residues. The CDR3 DNA follows: TGCGCCAGCAGCTTCTACACTACAGGGGCTGGAAACACCATATATTTT. This encodes CASSFYTTGAGNTIYF.

V gene TRBV5-1 combines with J gene TRBJ2-5, with D possibly being TRBD2 (6 bases). This CDR3 spans 14 amino acids. The germline V gene has CDR1 SGHRS and CDR2 YFSETQ. Trimming left V 2 bases short and J 3 bases short, with 11 bases between. The CDR3: CASSLGLKEETQYF. The CDR3, as DNA: TGCGCCAGCAGCTTAGGACTAAAGGAAGAGACCCAGTACTTC.

In this sample, this clone turned up a few times. The CDR3 nucleotides are TGTGCCAGCAGCTACGCGGGGAGAAGAGACACCATATATTTT. This gives the protein CASSYAGRRDTIYF. J is TRBJ1-3 and V is TRBV11-3; unclear D gene. Germline CDR1 is SGHNT and CDR2 is YENEEA. V lost 4 bases and J 8 bases, leaving 15 bases between the germline ends. This CDR3 contains 14 residues. The entire variable domain, with the rest obtained from reference TRBV11-3 and TRBJ1-3, is as follows: EAGVVQSPRYKIIEKKQPVAFWCNPISGHNTLYWYLQNLGQGPELLIRYENEEAVDDSQLPKDRFSAERLKGVDSTLKIQPAELGDSAVYLCASSYAGRRDTIYFGEGSWLTVV.

V usage is TRBV11-3 and J usage is TRBJ1-6; a possible D gene is TRBD1 (5 bases). CDR1 is SGHNT and CDR2 is YENEEA in the germline V gene. The CDR3 totals 17 residues. V was shortened by 0 bases and J by 4 bases, with 13 bases between the two germline ends. CDR3 coding DNA: TGTGCCAGCAGCTTAGATCGGACACAAAAGTATAATTCACCCCTCCACTTT. Amino acids: CASSLDRTQKYNSPLHF.

The V call is TRBV5-4, the J call TRBJ1-2, with 8 bases aligning to TRBD1. The CDR3 contains 14 residues. V lost 4 bases and J lost 1; bases outside the gene matches: 3. Germline V gene data show CDR1 as SGHNT and CDR2 as YYREEE (reference sequence). The CDR3: CASSPTGVNYGYTF. In DNA form, the CDR3 reads TGTGCCAGCAGCCCGACAGGGGTTAACTATGGCTACACCTTC.